Given below is one T cell receptor (beta chain) in context. These data come from a study of blood T cell repertoires in COVID-19. Study context: T cells, B-cell-depleted T cells, or PBMCs supplied cDNA or gDNA.

The CDR3 contains 16 residues. CDR1 and CDR2 (germline): SGHTA, FQGNSA. The ends lost 1 base at V and 6 bases at J; junction bases unmatched: 6. The authors' processing: It was from reference gene primer amplification that nucleated cell counts were estimated. TCRdb's copy holds only in-frame clones and misses some; the assay was immunoSEQ multiplex PCR. V and J calls and clone size are given by that table; D and trimming were obtained from the DNA. This table has about 280,000 clones, over 75% appearing once. The V gene is TRBV7-2, the J gene TRBJ1-5, with TRBD1 matching over 10 bases. Sequencing was done on a sample of peripheral blood. This sequence originates from a man between 18 and 35 years old with active or convalescent COVID-19. Here the CDR3 reads CASSLEDRGPSQPQHF. The CDR3 nucleotides are TGTGCCAGCAGCTTAGAAGACAGGGGGCCGAGTCAGCCCCAGCATTTT.